A selection of T cell receptor beta chains follows, all from one sample in a study of cytomegalovirus exposure and HLA in healthy donors. Data came from immunoSEQ multiplex PCR; TCRdb stores just in-frame clones and leaves some out. The sample lists approximately 100,000 clones, less than 10% seen once, with 4.5% to 6.5% in the top ten. The specimen was PBMCs. The origin of the receptors is a man over 45 in good health and CMV-seropositive. Each CDR3 is given with its conserved first and last residue. Fields, in order: V gene, CDR3 protein.

>TRBV29-1
CSVWGASGTYEQYF
>TRBV27
CASSPPPFSEQYF
>TRBV28
CASSSRAGTVHNEQFF
>TRBV19
CASSIRDRDNSPLHF
>TRBV6-1
CASYRQMGNTIYF
>TRBV4-1
CTSSQDPSGGTDTQYF
>TRBV28
CASSLISLDTRPNGYTF
>TRBV7-9
CASSFLAGNIHEQYF
>TRBV5-6
CASTLGDRSSYEQYF
>TRBV27
CASSGTGFGYGYTF
>TRBV28
CAIQSGYYGYTF